This TCR beta chain comes out of a study of T cells after yellow fever vaccination. Trimming took 5 bases from V and 8 from J; bases not matched to a gene: 8. The length of the CDR3 is 13 residues. Germline values: CDR1 SGHVS, CDR2 FNYEAQ. This clonotype was counted many times. TCRdb recomputed calls from the 5' RACE reads with MiXCR, one row per CDR3 protein. The profile covers about 45,000 distinct CDR3 sequences, with 6% to 7% appearing a single time and over 12% taken by the ten largest. The chain employs TRBV7-6 and TRBJ1-1, with 7 bases fitting TRBD1. Here the sequenced sample was CD8+ T cells not binding an NS4B(214-222) dextramer, sorted from PBMCs, taken 45 days after the yellow fever booster vaccination. This sequence originates from a man under 40 who received the YFV17D yellow fever vaccine. CDR3 sequence (DNA): TGTGCCAGCAGCACTACAGGGGCGGCCGAAGCTTTCTTT. It encodes CASSTTGAAEAFF.